The text below deals with one TCR beta chain. The germline CDR1 and CDR2 sequences are GTSNPN and SVGIG (reference sequence). CDR3 size: 13 residues. Investigators extracted total RNA from whole blood and did not sort T cells. These data belong to a study of monozygotic twins with inflammatory bowel disease. Every TCR library used about 3,700 ng of total RNA. TCRdb re-called the 5' RACE reads and shows each CDR3 protein once, DNA omitted. This sample's clone table lists over 200,000 distinct CDR3 sequences. The chain recombines TRBV30 with TRBJ1-2. The specimen was blood. The receptor was derived from a human donor with ulcerative colitis or Crohn's disease, or a healthy co-twin of an affected twin (not recorded which). The CDR3 region is CAWSIQANYGYTF.